Listed below are T cell receptor beta chains from one sample, sequenced in a study of molecular identifiers for immune sequencing clone quantification. TCRdb fed the PCR reads into MiXCR, producing one record per CDR3 protein. This sample has around 470,000 distinct CDR3 sequences, with around 23% found just once. Sequencing used naive CD8+ T cells from blood, with Jurkat cell RNA spiked in. Every receptor here comes from a human donor in good health. Some libraries in this study had Jurkat cell RNA spiked in. CDR3s include the opening cysteine and the closing phenylalanine or tryptophan.

TRBJ2-1 14 TRBV12-3/TRBV12-4 CASSFVTAGDEQFF
TRBJ2-3 15 TRBV6-1 CASSEAGGHADTQYF
TRBJ1-2 13 TRBV19 CASSPGASYGYTF
TRBJ2-5 15 TRBV6-6 CASSTSLAGEETQYF
TRBJ2-4 16 TRBV10-2 CASSESQLAGLNIQYF
TRBJ2-3 10 TRBV29-1 CSVVTDTQYF
TRBJ1-1 14 TRBV6-2/TRBV6-3 CASSYSVFKSEAFF
TRBJ2-2 16 TRBV7-9 CASSFHSTYITGELFF
TRBJ2-7 14 TRBV19 CAGSMGGSYYEQYF
TRBJ1-1 15 TRBV7-6 CASSLGAEMNTEAFF
TRBJ1-2 13 TRBV12-3/TRBV12-4 CASSFWGIKGYTF
TRBJ1-1 15 TRBV9 CASSTPGQRNTEAFF
TRBJ1-1 13 TRBV6-5 CASSYSLGTEAFF
TRBJ2-5 14 TRBV7-9 CASSLGRHQETQYF
TRBJ2-2 17 TRBV27 CASSPDDRGLVTGELFF
TRBJ2-3 16 TRBV5-1 CASWGLAGGQKDTQYF
TRBJ2-7 14 TRBV20-1 CSARGTSGSDEQYF
TRBJ2-3 17 TRBV6-5 CASSSPNRGLATDTQYF
TRBJ2-4 15 TRBV5-6 CASSLEDRIKNIQYF
TRBJ2-7 15 TRBV20-1 CSTRSGSRNSYEQYF
TRBJ2-1 16 TRBV20-1 CSARDGQGGVRNEQFF
TRBJ2-4 14 TRBV29-1 CSVTPTGVGSIQYF
TRBJ1-1 15 TRBV7-6 CASSRWRTEDTEAFF
TRBJ2-3 14 TRBV19 CASSIDVEGDTQYF
TRBJ1-5 14 TRBV13 CASSLRNLNQPQHF
TRBJ2-1 13 TRBV6-6 CASSLFAYNEQFF
TRBJ2-2 13 TRBV12-3/TRBV12-4 CASSACRTGELFF
TRBJ2-4 11 TRBV6-1 CASSEAGGEYF
TRBJ2-7 15 TRBV4-3 CASSQDLGEAYEQYF
TRBJ2-2 16 TRBV4-1 CASSQDPRVYVGELFF
TRBJ1-1 16 TRBV2 CASRLDRGNMNTEAFF
TRBJ1-5 16 TRBV6-4 CASTNPAGGWPPPQHF
TRBJ1-1 14 TRBV20-1 CSARDDRLNTEAFF
TRBJ2-3 15 TRBV5-1 CASSWAGDATDTQYF
TRBJ2-2 13 TRBV6-2/TRBV6-3 CASTYTGTGELFF
TRBJ2-7 15 TRBV28 CASSLGSRAAYEQYF
TRBJ2-3 15 TRBV7-9 CASSETAGWADTQYF
TRBJ2-5 16 TRBV14 CASSQVRGEVQETQYF
TRBJ1-5 14 TRBV27 CASSKQGSNQPQHF
TRBJ1-1 14 TRBV11-2 CASSWGGRQTEAFF
TRBJ2-1 16 TRBV28 CASSTPTRRSYNEQFF
TRBJ2-5 13 TRBV13 CASSLFGSGTQYF
TRBJ2-1 15 TRBV4-3 CASSLGTSSYNEQFF
TRBJ2-7 15 TRBV27 CASSLSPDGAYEQYF
TRBJ2-3 16 TRBV4-1 CASSQDPAYYADTQYF
TRBJ1-6 15 TRBV4-3 CASSQDGTGVGPLHF
TRBJ1-1 13 TRBV5-6 CASSHDSHTEAFF
TRBJ1-2 13 TRBV7-6 CASSLAAFYGYTF
TRBJ2-2 14 TRBV13 CAGSTGGATGELFF
TRBJ1-4 16 TRBV5-5 CASSKGQTRTNEKLFF
TRBJ2-1 14 TRBV24-1 CATSDFSRYNEQFF
TRBJ2-3 16 TRBV9 CASSVATSGNTDTQYF
TRBJ2-7 15 TRBV6-2/TRBV6-3 CASNPSSRVYYEQYF
TRBJ2-7 15 TRBV5-5 CASSSSGQSSYEQYF
TRBJ1-1 12 TRBV29-1 CSVVVPTDEAFF